These T cell receptor beta chains were read from a single sample in a study of identical twins. TCRdb ran MiXCR on the 5' RACE reads and lists one entry per CDR3 protein. Of hundreds of thousands of distinct CDR3 sequences in the sample, 8.5% to 9% were seen once. The sample was also linked to a second study, of yellow fever vaccine responses in identical twins.

The sample taken for sequencing was PBMCs. These TCRs come from a woman between 18 and 29 years old in good health. Each CDR3 is given with its conserved first and last residue. A D gene is named only where the DNA matches it firmly. Expanded clones get a size class; other rows say once, few or many, or leave the size out.

15 TRBJ2-3 TRBV6-1 TRBD2 NA CASRVLAGGTDTQYF TGTGCCAGCAGGGTACTAGCGGGAGGTACAGATACGCAGTATTTT
18 TRBJ2-7 TRBV12-3/TRBV12-4 NA NA CARSLAGRGRPRSYEQYF TGTGCCCGCAGTTTAGCGGGCAGGGGGCGCCCTCGATCCTACGAGCAGTACTTC
13 TRBJ2-3 TRBV20-1 NA NA CSAVTSSTDTQYF TGCAGTGCCGTGACAAGTAGCACAGATACGCAGTATTTT
16 TRBJ1-2 TRBV27 NA few CASSSTYLRGDYGYTF TGTGCCAGCAGTTCTACCTACCTCAGGGGTGACTATGGCTACACCTTC
15 TRBJ2-1 TRBV20-1 NA few CSARDLSGSYNEQFF TGCAGTGCTAGAGATTTGAGCGGCTCCTACAATGAGCAGTTCTTC
15 TRBJ1-2 TRBV20-1 NA few CSARSDLIPNYGYTF TGCAGTGCTAGATCAGACCTTATCCCTAACTATGGCTACACCTTC
15 TRBJ2-3 TRBV5-1 NA NA CASSSGQFRTDTQYF TGCGCCAGCAGCTCGGGACAATTTAGAACAGATACGCAGTATTTT
12 TRBJ2-7 TRBV20-1 NA few CSALMDSDEQYF TGCAGTGCTCTAATGGACAGTGACGAGCAGTACTTC
14 TRBJ1-2 TRBV27 NA NA CASALGQGLYGYTF TGTGCCAGCGCACTGGGGCAGGGGCTCTATGGCTACACCTTC
13 TRBJ2-7 TRBV25-1 TRBD1 few CATYRDTTGEQYF TGTGCCACCTACCGGGACACGACAGGGGAGCAGTACTTC
13 TRBJ2-5 TRBV25-1 NA few CASSEDPYLTQYF TGTGCCAGCAGTGAAGATCCTTATTTGACCCAGTACTTC
13 TRBJ2-5 TRBV7-2 NA few CATWGQGRETQYF TGTGCCACCTGGGGGCAGGGAAGAGAGACCCAGTACTTC
12 TRBJ1-5 TRBV12-3/TRBV12-4 NA once CASGGNDQPQHF TGTGCCAGCGGAGGGAACGATCAGCCCCAGCATTTT
16 TRBJ2-3 TRBV5-1 NA NA CASSLEPLGGTDTQYF TGCGCCAGCAGCTTGGAGCCCTTAGGAGGGACAGATACGCAGTATTTT
15 TRBJ2-2 TRBV5-1 NA many CASSLAGKNTGELFF TGTGCCAGCAGTTTAGCTGGGAAAAACACCGGGGAGCTGTTTTTT
13 TRBJ2-3 TRBV10-3 NA NA CATAGQFTDTQYF TGTGCCACCGCGGGACAGTTCACAGATACGCAGTATTTT
17 TRBJ2-7 TRBV5-1 TRBD2 NA CASRQEPGTSGTYEQYF TGCGCCAGCAGACAGGAACCCGGGACTAGCGGAACCTACGAGCAGTACTTC
14 TRBJ2-5 TRBV19 TRBD2 NA CASRIAGGQETQYF TGTGCCAGCCGAATAGCGGGGGGCCAAGAGACCCAGTACTTC
15 TRBJ2-1 TRBV5-1 NA few CASSLGGGVRNEQFF TGCGCCAGCAGCTTAGGGGGCGGGGTACGCAATGAGCAGTTCTTC
15 TRBJ2-7 TRBV29-1 NA few CSVFGPARERYEQYF TGCAGCGTTTTCGGGCCCGCCCGGGAACGCTACGAGCAGTACTTC
14 TRBJ2-3 TRBV28 NA many CASSPRDYTDTQYF TGTGCCAGCAGTCCGCGGGATTACACAGATACGCAGTATTTT
13 TRBJ2-7 TRBV29-1 NA few CSAVRPEGYEQYF TGCAGTGCCGTGAGGCCGGAGGGCTACGAGCAGTACTTC
15 TRBJ1-5 TRBV7-2 NA NA CASSLRLGYNQPQHF TGTGCCAGCAGCTTAAGGCTGGGGTACAATCAGCCCCAGCATTTT
16 TRBJ2-3 TRBV20-1 NA many CSARDHSGRERDTQYF TGCAGTGCTAGAGATCATTCCGGACGTGAGCGAGATACGCAGTATTTT
12 TRBJ1-2 TRBV29-1 NA many CSVDFQGYGYTF TGCAGCGTTGATTTTCAGGGGTATGGCTACACCTTC
14 TRBJ2-1 TRBV29-1 TRBD2 many CSVEGLAAYNEQFF TGCAGCGTTGAGGGACTAGCGGCCTACAATGAGCAGTTCTTC
15 TRBJ2-5 TRBV7-3 NA NA CASSPTGIQAETQYF TGTGCCAGCAGCCCAACCGGGATACAAGCGGAGACCCAGTACTTC